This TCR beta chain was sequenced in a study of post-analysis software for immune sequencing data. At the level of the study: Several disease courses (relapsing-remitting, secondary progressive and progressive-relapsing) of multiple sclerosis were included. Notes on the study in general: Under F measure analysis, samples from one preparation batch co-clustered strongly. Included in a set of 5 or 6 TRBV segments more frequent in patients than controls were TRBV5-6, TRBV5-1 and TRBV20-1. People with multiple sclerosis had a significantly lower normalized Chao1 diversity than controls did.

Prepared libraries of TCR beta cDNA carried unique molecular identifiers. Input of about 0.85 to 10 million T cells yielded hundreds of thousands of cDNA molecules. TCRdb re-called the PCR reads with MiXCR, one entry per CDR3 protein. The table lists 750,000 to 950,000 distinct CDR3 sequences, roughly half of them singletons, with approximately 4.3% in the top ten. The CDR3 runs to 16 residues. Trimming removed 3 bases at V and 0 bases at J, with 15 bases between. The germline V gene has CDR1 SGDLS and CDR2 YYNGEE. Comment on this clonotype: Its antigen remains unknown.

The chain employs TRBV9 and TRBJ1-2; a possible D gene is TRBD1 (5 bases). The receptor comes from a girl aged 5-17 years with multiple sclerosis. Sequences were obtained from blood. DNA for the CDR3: TGTGCCAGCAGCGCGACTCGGGGGGGAACTAACTATGGCTACACCTTC. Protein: CASSATRGGTNYGYTF.